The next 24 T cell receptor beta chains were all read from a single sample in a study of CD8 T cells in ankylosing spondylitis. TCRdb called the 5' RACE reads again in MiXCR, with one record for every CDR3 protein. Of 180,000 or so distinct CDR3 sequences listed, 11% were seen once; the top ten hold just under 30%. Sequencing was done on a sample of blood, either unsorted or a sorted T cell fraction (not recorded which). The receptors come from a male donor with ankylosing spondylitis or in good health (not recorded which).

The CDR3 sequence is CASSPQTQTGELFF. The CDR3 bases are TGCGCCAGCAGCCCGCAAACCCAGACCGGGGAGCTGTTTTTT. The chain has TRBV5-1 and TRBJ2-2; D gene uncertain. The CDR3 contains 14 residues. V lost 4 bases and J 5 bases, leaving 12 bases between the germline ends. Germline CDR1 SGHRS, CDR2 YFSETQ.

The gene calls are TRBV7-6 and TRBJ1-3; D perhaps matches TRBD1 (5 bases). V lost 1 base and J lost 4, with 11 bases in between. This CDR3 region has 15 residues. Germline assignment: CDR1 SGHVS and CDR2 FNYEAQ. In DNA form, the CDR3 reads TGTGCCAGCAGCTTAGGTGCAGGGTCCGGAAACACCATATATTTT. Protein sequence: CASSLGAGSGNTIYF.

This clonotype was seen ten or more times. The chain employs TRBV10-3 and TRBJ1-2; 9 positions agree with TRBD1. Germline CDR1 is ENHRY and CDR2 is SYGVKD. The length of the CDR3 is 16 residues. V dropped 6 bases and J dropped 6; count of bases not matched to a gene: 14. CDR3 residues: CAISVKQGAGGDGYTF. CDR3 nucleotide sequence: TGTGCCATCAGCGTTAAACAGGGGGCCGGCGGGGATGGCTACACCTTC.

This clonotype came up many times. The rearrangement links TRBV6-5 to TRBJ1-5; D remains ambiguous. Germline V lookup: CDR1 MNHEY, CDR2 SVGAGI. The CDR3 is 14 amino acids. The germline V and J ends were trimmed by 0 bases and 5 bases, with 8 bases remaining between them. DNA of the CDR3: TGTGCCAGCAGTTACTCGCCATACGATCAGCCCCAGCATTTT. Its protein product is CASSYSPYDQPQHF.

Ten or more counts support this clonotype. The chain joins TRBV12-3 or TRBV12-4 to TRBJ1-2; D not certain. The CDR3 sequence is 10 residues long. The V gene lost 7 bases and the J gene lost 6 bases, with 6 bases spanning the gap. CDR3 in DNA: TGTGCCAGCACCCGAAATGGCTACACCTTC. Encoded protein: CASTRNGYTF.

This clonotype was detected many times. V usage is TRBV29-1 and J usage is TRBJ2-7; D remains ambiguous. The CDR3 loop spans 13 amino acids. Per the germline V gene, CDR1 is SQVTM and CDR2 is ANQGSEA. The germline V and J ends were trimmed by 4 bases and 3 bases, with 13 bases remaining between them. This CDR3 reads CSVAPGRLYEQYF. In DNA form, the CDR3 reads TGCAGCGTTGCCCCAGGCAGACTCTACGAGCAGTACTTC.

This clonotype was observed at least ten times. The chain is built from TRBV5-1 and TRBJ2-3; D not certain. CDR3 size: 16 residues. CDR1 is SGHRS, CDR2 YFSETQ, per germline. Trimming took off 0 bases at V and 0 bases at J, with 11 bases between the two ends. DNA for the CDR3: TGCGCCAGCAGCTTGGAGGCCTTCCCTAGCACAGATACGCAGTATTTT. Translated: CASSLEAFPSTDTQYF.

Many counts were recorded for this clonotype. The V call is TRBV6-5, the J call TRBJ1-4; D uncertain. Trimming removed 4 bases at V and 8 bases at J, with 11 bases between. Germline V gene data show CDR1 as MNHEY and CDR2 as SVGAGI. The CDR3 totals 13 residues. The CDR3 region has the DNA TGTGCCAGCAGTTCCGTGCGGGGAGAAAAACTGTTTTTT. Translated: CASSSVRGEKLFF.

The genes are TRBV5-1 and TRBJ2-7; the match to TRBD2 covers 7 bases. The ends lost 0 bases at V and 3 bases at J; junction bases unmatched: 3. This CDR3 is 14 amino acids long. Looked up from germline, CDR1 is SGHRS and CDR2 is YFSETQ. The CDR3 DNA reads TGCGCCAGCAGCTTGGCGGGGGACTACTACGAGCAGTACTTC. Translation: CASSLAGDYYEQYF.

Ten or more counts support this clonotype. This CDR3 is CSAKEPYSNQPQHF. The DNA for the CDR3 is TGCAGTGCTAAGGAACCTTATAGCAATCAGCCCCAGCATTTT. The chain employs TRBV20-1 and TRBJ1-5; no definite D call. CDR1 and CDR2 (germline): DFQATT, SNEGSKA (reference sequence). The V end lost 4 bases, the J end lost 0 bases, and 10 bases lay between the germline ends. The length of the CDR3 is 14 residues.

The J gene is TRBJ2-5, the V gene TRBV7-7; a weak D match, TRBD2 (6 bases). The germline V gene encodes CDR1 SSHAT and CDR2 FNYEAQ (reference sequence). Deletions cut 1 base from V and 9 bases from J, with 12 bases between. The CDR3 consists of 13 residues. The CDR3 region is CASSLDRREAQYF. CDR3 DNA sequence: TGTGCCAGCAGCTTAGACCGCAGGGAGGCCCAGTACTTC.

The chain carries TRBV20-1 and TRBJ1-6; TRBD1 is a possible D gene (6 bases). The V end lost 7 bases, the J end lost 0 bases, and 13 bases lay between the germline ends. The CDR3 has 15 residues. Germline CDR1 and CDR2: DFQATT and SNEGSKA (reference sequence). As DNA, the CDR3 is TGCAGTGTCGCTACAGGGAGCTCCTATAATTCACCCCTCCACTTT. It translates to CSVATGSSYNSPLHF.

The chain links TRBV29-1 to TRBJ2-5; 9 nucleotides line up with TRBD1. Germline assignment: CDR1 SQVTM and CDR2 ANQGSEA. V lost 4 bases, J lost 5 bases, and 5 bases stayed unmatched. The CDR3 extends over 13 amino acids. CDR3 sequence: CSVVTGGFETQYF. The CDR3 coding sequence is TGCAGCGTTGTCACAGGGGGCTTCGAGACCCAGTACTTC.

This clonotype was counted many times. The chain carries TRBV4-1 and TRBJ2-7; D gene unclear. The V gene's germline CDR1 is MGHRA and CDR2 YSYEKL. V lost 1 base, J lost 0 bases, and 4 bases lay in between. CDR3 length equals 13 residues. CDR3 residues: CASSQVPSYEQYF. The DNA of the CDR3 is TGCGCCAGCAGCCAAGTCCCCTCCTACGAGCAGTACTTC.

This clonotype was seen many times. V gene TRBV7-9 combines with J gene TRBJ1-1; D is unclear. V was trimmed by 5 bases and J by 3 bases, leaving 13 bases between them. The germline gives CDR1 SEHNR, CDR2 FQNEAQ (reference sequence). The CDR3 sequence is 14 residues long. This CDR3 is CASSPWKEDTEAFF. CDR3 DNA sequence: TGTGCCAGCAGCCCCTGGAAGGAGGACACTGAAGCTTTCTTT.

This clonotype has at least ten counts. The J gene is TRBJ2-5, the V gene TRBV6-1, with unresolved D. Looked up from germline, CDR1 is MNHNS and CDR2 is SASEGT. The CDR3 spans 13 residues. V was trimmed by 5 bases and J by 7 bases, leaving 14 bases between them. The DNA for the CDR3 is TGTGCCAGCAGTCCGGGCCTGGACCTGACCCAGTACTTC. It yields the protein CASSPGLDLTQYF.

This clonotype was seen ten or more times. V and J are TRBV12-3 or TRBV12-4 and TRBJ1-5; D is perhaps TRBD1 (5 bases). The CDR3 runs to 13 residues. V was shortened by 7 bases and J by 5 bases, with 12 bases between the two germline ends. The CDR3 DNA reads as TGTGCCAGCACTAGACAGCTCGATCAGCCCCAGCATTTT. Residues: CASTRQLDQPQHF.

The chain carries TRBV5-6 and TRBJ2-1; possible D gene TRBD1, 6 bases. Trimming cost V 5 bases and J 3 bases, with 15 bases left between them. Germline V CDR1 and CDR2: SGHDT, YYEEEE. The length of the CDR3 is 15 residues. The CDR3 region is CASSSGTKIYNEQFF. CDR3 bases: TGTGCCAGCAGTTCCGGGACAAAGATCTACAATGAGCAGTTCTTC.

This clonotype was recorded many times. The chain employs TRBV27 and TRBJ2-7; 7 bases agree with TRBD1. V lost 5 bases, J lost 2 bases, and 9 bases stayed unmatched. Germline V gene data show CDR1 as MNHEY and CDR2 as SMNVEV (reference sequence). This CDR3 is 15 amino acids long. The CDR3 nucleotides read TGTGCCAGCAGTCCGGGGACAGCGATAACCTACGAGCAGTACTTC. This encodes CASSPGTAITYEQYF.

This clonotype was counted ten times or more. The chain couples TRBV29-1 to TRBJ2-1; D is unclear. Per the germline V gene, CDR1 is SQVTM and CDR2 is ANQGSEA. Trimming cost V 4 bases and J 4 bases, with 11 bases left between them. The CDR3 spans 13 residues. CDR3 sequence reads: CSVVLVRYNEQFF. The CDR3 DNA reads TGCAGCGTTGTCCTAGTGCGGTACAATGAGCAGTTCTTC.

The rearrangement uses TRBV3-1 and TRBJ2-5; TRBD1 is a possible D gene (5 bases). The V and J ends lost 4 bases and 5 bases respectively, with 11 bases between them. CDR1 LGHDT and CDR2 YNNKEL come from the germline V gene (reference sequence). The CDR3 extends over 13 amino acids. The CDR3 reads CASSRRTRETQYF. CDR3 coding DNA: TGTGCCAGCAGCCGAAGGACACGGGAGACCCAGTACTTC.

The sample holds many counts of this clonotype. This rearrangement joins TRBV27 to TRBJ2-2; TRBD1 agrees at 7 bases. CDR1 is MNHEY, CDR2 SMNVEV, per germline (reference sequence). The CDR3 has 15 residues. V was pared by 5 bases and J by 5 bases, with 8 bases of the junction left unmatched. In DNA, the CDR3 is TGTGCCAGCAGTCTGGACAGGTTGGGTACCGGGGAGCTGTTTTTT. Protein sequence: CASSLDRLGTGELFF.

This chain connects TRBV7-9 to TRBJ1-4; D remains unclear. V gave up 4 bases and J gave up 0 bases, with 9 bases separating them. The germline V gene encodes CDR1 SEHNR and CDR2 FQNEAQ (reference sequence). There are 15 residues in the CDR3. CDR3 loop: CASSSPIATNEKLFF. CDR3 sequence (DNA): TGTGCCAGCAGCTCCCCGATTGCAACTAATGAAAAACTGTTTTTT.

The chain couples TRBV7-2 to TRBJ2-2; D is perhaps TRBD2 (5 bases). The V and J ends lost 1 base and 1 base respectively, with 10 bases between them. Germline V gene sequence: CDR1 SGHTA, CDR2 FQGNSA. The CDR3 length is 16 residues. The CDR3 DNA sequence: TGTGCCAGCAGCTTAGTTATAGCGATGAACACCGGGGAGCTGTTTTTT. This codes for CASSLVIAMNTGELFF.